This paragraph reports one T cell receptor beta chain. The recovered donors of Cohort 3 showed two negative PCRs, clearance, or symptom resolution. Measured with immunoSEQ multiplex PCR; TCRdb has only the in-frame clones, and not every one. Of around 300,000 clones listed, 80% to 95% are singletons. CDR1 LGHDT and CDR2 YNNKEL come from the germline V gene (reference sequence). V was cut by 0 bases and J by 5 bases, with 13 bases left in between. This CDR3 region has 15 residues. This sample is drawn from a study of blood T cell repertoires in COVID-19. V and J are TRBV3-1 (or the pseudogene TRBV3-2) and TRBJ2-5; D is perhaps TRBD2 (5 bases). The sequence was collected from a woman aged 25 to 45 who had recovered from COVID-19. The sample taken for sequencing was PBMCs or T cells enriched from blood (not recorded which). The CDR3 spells CASSQETSPSETQYF. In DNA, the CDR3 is TGTGCCAGCAGCCAAGAAACTAGTCCTAGCGAGACCCAGTACTTC.